Presented here are 5 T cell receptor beta chains from one specimen sequenced in a study of shared clonotypes between healthy human individuals (dated by TCRdb to the early 2020s). For the CD8 naive samples, CD45RO-negative cells were positively selected for CCR7, yielding a CD45RA+CCR7+ population from which TemRA cells were excluded. The library was prepared using the immunoSEQ multiplex PCR assay. TCRdb mirrors the immuneACCESS table, restricted to in-frame sequences. Some clones are absent from its copies; in checked studies, under half trace to an unresolved V gene, and the reason for the others is unknown. In this sample the table shows about 2.2 million clones, under 95% of which occur a single time. The ten largest make up more than 1.5% of the sample. Sequencing input: naive CD8+ T cells from PBMCs. The cell subset or site label on this specimen signifies: CD45RA+CCR7+. These receptors originate from a man younger than 30 in good health. Some clones in this sample may be carry-over from other donors' samples.

The chain employs TRBV28 and TRBJ2-7; 10 positions agree with TRBD2. Per the germline V gene, CDR1 is MDHEN and CDR2 is SYDVKM. The CDR3 loop spans 12 amino acids. J gave up 6 bases and V 6 bases, and 2 bases lay outside the gene matches. The CDR3 protein is CASRGTSVEQYF. CDR3 nucleotides: TGTGCCAGCAGAGGGACTAGCGTCGAGCAGTACTTC.

The chain employs TRBV28 and TRBJ1-1, with a tentative D call TRBD1 (5 bases). The CDR3 covers 13 residues. Germline CDR1 MDHEN, CDR2 SYDVKM. Trimming removed 7 bases at V and 8 bases at J, with 17 bases between. CDR3: CASTILGQLEAFF. CDR3 nucleotide sequence: TGTGCCAGCACCATCCTGGGGCAGTTAGAAGCTTTCTTT.

This rearrangement joins TRBV28 to TRBJ2-7; 7 bases fit TRBD1. CDR1 and CDR2 (germline): MDHEN, SYDVKM. CDR3 length: 16 residues. J gave up 3 bases and V 5 bases, and 13 bases lay outside the gene matches. CDR3 protein: CASSPRPTGYLYEQYF. Here the CDR3 DNA reads TGTGCCAGCAGTCCCCGCCCGACAGGGTACCTCTACGAGCAGTACTTC.

The genes are TRBV4-3 and TRBJ2-1; tentatively, D is TRBD1 (6 bases). V was pared by 0 bases and J by 0 bases, with 9 bases between. CDR3 length: 16 residues. The germline gives CDR1 LGHNA, CDR2 YSLEER. The CDR3 is CASSQDVGGSYNEQFF. The CDR3 DNA sequence: TGCGCCAGCAGCCAAGATGTAGGGGGCTCCTACAATGAGCAGTTCTTC.

This clone was counted only a few times. The V call is TRBV10-3, the J call TRBJ1-4; D gene unclear. The V gene lost 6 bases and the J gene lost 12 bases, with 17 bases spanning the gap. CDR1 is ENHRY and CDR2 is SYGVKD in the germline V gene. The CDR3 spans 13 residues. CDR3 DNA sequence: TGTGCCATCAGCGACGGCGGTCGGGGTGAACTGTTTTTT. Translating it yields CAISDGGRGELFF.